The following is a TCR beta chain sequence with its context. In the source study's methods: Amplification of reference gene primers was used by the study to estimate nucleated cell counts. Using immunoSEQ multiplex PCR, the repertoire was profiled, and TCRdb retains in-frame clones only, with some absent. Clone size and V and J calls were adopted from that table, with D and trimming inferred from the DNA. The sample records roughly 500,000 clones, around 85% being singletons. CDR1 and CDR2 (germline): SGHRS, YFSETQ. Trimming shortened V by 1 base and J by 3 bases, and 7 bases separated the two germline ends. The CDR3 consists of 13 residues. Those enrolled, adults aged about 18 to 89 years, came from about two dozen US areas. The data derive from a study of blood T cell repertoires in COVID-19.

The chain combines TRBV5-1 with TRBJ1-2, with D uncertain. The clonotype originates from a woman aged 55-70 years who had recovered from COVID-19. Material for sequencing was PBMCs or T cells enriched from blood (not recorded which). The CDR3 coding sequence is TGCGCCAGCAGCTTGAACTTCTACTATGGCTACACCTTC. Amino acids: CASSLNFYYGYTF.